This TCR beta chain comes out of a study of T cells in Graves' hyperthyroidism and ophthalmopathy. Study-wide results and limits: Stable hyperthyroidism was separated from ophthalmopathy by a model based on 13 V-J features. Ophthalmopathy was predicted by the model a median of 6.5 months ahead of onset.

Germline lookup yields CDR1 SGDLS and CDR2 YYNGEE. This CDR3 is 14 amino acids long. Details on this clonotype: Antigen specificity is unknown. A read error may produce the germline difference seen at one junction end.

The investigators amplified TCR beta CDR3 regions from RNA transcripts. When the TCR CDR3 underwent first-round RT-PCR, the HTBI primer set was used. TCRdb analysed the multiplex PCR reads with MiXCR anew, one entry per CDR3 protein. This sample has 50,000 to 55,000 distinct CDR3 sequences, with under 50% found just once. Inclusion characteristics of ophthalmopathy patients comprised a Clinical Activity Score of at least 3, a NOSPECS grade of at least 4, and duration under 3 months. Extraction of PBMCs used 8 to 10 ml of fresh peripheral blood. Material for sequencing was blood. The TCR was taken from a woman between 45 and 65 years old with Graves' ophthalmopathy. The rearrangement joins TRBV9 to TRBJ2-7; 7 positions match TRBD1. CDR3 in amino acids: CASSPMTGSHEQRF. CDR3 bases: TGTGCCAGCAGCCCGATGACAGGGAGCCACGAGCAGCGCTTC.